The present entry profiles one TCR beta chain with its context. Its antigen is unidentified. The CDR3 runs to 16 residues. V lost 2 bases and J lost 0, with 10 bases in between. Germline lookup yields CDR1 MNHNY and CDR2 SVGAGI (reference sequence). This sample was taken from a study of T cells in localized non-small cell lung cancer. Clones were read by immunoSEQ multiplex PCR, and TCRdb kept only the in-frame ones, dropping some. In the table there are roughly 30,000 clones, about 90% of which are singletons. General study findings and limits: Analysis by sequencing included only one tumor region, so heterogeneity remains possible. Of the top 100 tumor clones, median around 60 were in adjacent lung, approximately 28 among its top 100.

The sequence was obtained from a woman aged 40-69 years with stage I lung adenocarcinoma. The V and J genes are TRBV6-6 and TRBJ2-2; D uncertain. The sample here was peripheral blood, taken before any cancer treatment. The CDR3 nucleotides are TGTGCCAGCAGTTACCGATCAAAGGCGAACACCGGGGAGCTGTTTTTT. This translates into CASSYRSKANTGELFF.